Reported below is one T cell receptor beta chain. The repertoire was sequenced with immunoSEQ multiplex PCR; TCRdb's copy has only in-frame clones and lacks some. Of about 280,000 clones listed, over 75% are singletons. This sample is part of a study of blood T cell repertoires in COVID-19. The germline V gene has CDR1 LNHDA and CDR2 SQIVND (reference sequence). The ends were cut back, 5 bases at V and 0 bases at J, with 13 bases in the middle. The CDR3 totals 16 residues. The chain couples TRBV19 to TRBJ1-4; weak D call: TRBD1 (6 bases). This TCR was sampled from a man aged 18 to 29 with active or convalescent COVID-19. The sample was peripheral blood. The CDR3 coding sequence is TGTGCCAGTAGTTTTGGGGGCTCGGCAACTAATGAAAAACTGTTTTTT. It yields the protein CASSFGGSATNEKLFF.